Given below is one TCR beta chain in context. Random hexamers were used to reverse transcribe about 0.5 to 1 ug of RNA. Amplification of TCR beta CDR3 spanned 54 Vbeta and 13 Jbeta via immunoSEQ multiplex PCR. TCRdb re-derived calls from the immunoSEQ multiplex PCR reads in MiXCR, one entry per CDR3 protein. This sample has under 550,000 distinct CDR3 sequences, with more than 70% found just once. The data are from a study of CD8 T cells in Susac syndrome. The CDR3 contains 17 residues. Germline V lookup: CDR1 SGHAT, CDR2 FQNNGV. The V end was cut by 0 bases, the J end by 0 bases, with 11 bases between.

The source of this sequence is a human donor with multiple sclerosis. Sample: CD8+ T cells from PBMCs. The J gene is TRBJ2-2, the V gene TRBV11-2; no definite D call. The CDR3 loop is CASSLDRALANTGELFF. The CDR3 DNA reads TGTGCCAGCAGCTTAGATCGAGCGCTGGCGAACACCGGGGAGCTGTTTTTT.